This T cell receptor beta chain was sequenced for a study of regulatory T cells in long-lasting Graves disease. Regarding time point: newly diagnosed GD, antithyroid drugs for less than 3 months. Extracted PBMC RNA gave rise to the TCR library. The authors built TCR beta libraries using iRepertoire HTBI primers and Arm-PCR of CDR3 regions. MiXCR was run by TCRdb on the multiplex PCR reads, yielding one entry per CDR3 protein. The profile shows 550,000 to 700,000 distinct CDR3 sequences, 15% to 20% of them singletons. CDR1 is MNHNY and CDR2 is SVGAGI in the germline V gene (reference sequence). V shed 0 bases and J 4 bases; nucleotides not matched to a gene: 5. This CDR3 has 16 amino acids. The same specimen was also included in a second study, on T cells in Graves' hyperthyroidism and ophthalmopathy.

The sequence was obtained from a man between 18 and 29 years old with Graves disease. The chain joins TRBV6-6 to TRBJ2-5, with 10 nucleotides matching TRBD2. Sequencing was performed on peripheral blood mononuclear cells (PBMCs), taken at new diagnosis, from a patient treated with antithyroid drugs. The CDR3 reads CASSYSASGRLETQYF. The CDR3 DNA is TGTGCCAGCAGTTACTCGGCTAGCGGGAGATTAGAGACCCAGTACTTC.